A selection of T cell receptor beta chains follows, all from one sample in a study of cytomegalovirus exposure and HLA in healthy donors. Method: immunoSEQ multiplex PCR; TCRdb's copy keeps in-frame clones and lacks some. The sample lists 170,000 or so clones; more than 60% were seen once. Material for sequencing was PBMCs. The receptors were sampled from a woman between 55 and 75 years old in good health and CMV-seropositive. The CDR3 runs from the conserved cysteine through the conserved F or W. A D gene is named only where the DNA matches it firmly. Where a row states a size, it is once, few, many or the class of an expanded clone; other rows omit it.

CDR3aa	CDR3nt	abundance	v_gene	d_gene	j_gene
CASSLAWTVTDTQYF	TGCGCCAGCAGCTTGGCCTGGACAGTCACAGATACGCAGTATTTT	-	TRBV5-1	-	TRBJ2-3
CASRTRQGSPDTQYF	TGTGCCAGCAGAACTAGACAGGGTTCGCCAGATACGCAGTATTTT	few	TRBV6-5	TRBD1	TRBJ2-3
CASSLQGYEQYF	TGTGCCAGCAGCTTACAGGGCTACGAGCAGTACTTC	-	TRBV7-8	-	TRBJ2-7
CASSEKAGDSGRGSRNEQFF	TGTGCCAGCAGTGAAAAGGCGGGGGATAGCGGGAGGGGGAGTCGTAATGAGCAGTTCTTC	-	TRBV6-1	TRBD2	TRBJ2-1
CASSTRTGNNSPLHF	TGTGCCAGCAGCACCCGGACAGGAAACAATTCACCCCTCCACTTT	-	TRBV7-3	TRBD1	TRBJ1-6
CASSLGASYEQYF	TGTGCCAGCAGCTTAGGAGCCTCCTACGAGCAGTACTTC	-	TRBV7-8	-	TRBJ2-7
CASSPRQGLYQETQYF	TGCGCCAGCAGCCCTCGGCAGGGGTTGTACCAAGAGACCCAGTACTTC	-	TRBV5-1	-	TRBJ2-5
CASSPPVSSGGSSYNEQFF	TGTGCCAGCTCACCACCGGTGTCTAGCGGGGGGAGCTCCTACAATGAGCAGTTCTTC	-	TRBV18	TRBD2	TRBJ2-1
CASSVTVTEAFF	TGTGCCAGCAGTGTTACGGTCACTGAAGCTTTCTTT	-	TRBV2	-	TRBJ1-1
CASSVEASGGSTQYF	TGTGCCAGCAGCGTAGAGGCTAGCGGGGGGAGCACGCAGTATTTT	-	TRBV9	TRBD2	TRBJ2-3
CASPGGTGNTIYF	TGTGCCAGCCCTGGGGGGACTGGAAACACCATATATTTT	once	TRBV27	-	TRBJ1-3
CSVRGGHYNEQFF	TGCAGCGTCCGGGGGGGCCACTACAATGAGCAGTTCTTC	-	TRBV29-1	TRBD2	TRBJ2-1
CASSSGQINEKLFF	TGTGCCAGCAGTTCCGGACAGATTAATGAAAAACTGTTTTTT	-	TRBV28	-	TRBJ1-4
CASSGTSGGRSTQYF	TGTGCCAGCAGTGGGACTAGCGGGGGGCGGTCGACGCAGTATTTT	-	TRBV2	TRBD2	TRBJ2-3
CASDRERDQPQHF	TGTGCCAGCGACCGGGAAAGAGATCAGCCCCAGCATTTT	-	TRBV19	-	TRBJ1-5
CASSQEPARGHTEAFF	TGCGCCAGCAGCCAAGAGCCGGCCAGGGGGCACACTGAAGCTTTCTTT	-	TRBV4-1	TRBD1	TRBJ1-1
CASSPPLAGDNEQFF	TGTGCCAGCTCACCACCCCTAGCGGGTGACAATGAGCAGTTCTTC	-	TRBV18	TRBD2	TRBJ2-1
CASSYDTNYYGYTF	TGTGCCAGCAGTTACGACACCAACTACTATGGCTACACCTTC	-	TRBV6-5	-	TRBJ1-2
CASSQIGLAGVEQYF	TGTGCCAGCAGCCAAATCGGACTAGCGGGAGTCGAGCAGTACTTC	-	TRBV11-2	TRBD2	TRBJ2-7
CASRRRETGELFF	TGCGCCAGCAGACGGCGGGAGACCGGGGAGCTGTTTTTT	-	TRBV5-1	TRBD2	TRBJ2-2
CASSNLQGNTEAFF	TGTGCCAGCAGTAATCTACAGGGGAATACTGAAGCTTTCTTT	-	TRBV25-1	TRBD1	TRBJ1-1
CASMGRGYEQYF	TGCGCCAGCATGGGCAGGGGCTACGAGCAGTACTTC	-	TRBV5-1	-	TRBJ2-7
CSALPETIAFF	TGCAGCGCGTTGCCCGAAACAATAGCTTTCTTT	-	TRBV29-1	-	TRBJ1-1
CACKLTGDRAELFF	TGTGCCTGCAAACTCACAGGGGACCGTGCGGAGCTGTTTTTT	-	TRBV6-1	TRBD1	TRBJ2-2
CASSLGQPGANVLTF	TGTGCCAGCAGCTTAGGACAGCCTGGGGCCAACGTCCTGACTTTC	-	TRBV11-2	-	TRBJ2-6
CASREPGHRYEQYF	TGTGCCAGCAGGGAACCGGGACACCGCTACGAGCAGTACTTC	-	TRBV6-1	-	TRBJ2-7
CASSIRNEQFF	TGTGCCAGCAGCATCCGGAATGAGCAGTTCTTC	-	TRBV28	-	TRBJ2-1
CASRERMPGAQETQYF	TGTGCCAGCAGGGAAAGGATGCCGGGAGCCCAAGAGACCCAGTACTTC	-	TRBV6-1	-	TRBJ2-5
CASSFRAGLQETQYF	TGTGCCAGCAGTTTTCGAGCGGGCCTGCAAGAGACCCAGTACTTC	-	TRBV28	-	TRBJ2-5
CASSLEGPYNEQFF	TGTGCCAGCAGCTTAGAGGGGCCCTACAATGAGCAGTTCTTC	-	TRBV7-9	-	TRBJ2-1
CASREGGQSSYEQYF	TGTGCCAGCAGAGAAGGGGGCCAAAGCTCCTACGAGCAGTACTTC	-	TRBV28	TRBD1	TRBJ2-7
CASNRLAGEEYF	TGTGCCAGCAACCGACTAGCGGGAGAGGAGTACTTC	-	TRBV2	TRBD2	TRBJ2-5
CASSIRGGSNEKLFF	TGTGCCAGTAGTATCCGGGGAGGGTCTAATGAAAAACTGTTTTTT	-	TRBV19	-	TRBJ1-4
CASSPQGLDYGYTF	TGTGCCAGCAGCCCCCAGGGGTTAGACTATGGCTACACCTTC	few	TRBV5-5	-	TRBJ1-2
CASSIDIASLSNEQFF	TGTGCCAGTAGTATAGATATCGCTAGCCTGAGCAATGAGCAGTTCTTC	-	TRBV19	-	TRBJ2-1
CASSAGTGIDTQYF	TGTGCCAGTAGTGCTGGGACAGGGATAGATACGCAGTATTTT	-	TRBV19	TRBD1	TRBJ2-3
CASSGSTGVKQPQHF	TGTGCCAGCAGTGGATCCACAGGGGTAAAACAGCCCCAGCATTTT	-	TRBV2	TRBD1	TRBJ1-5
CATSPTGRGANVLTF	TGTGCCACCAGCCCGACAGGGAGAGGGGCCAACGTCCTGACTTTC	-	TRBV15	TRBD1	TRBJ2-6
CASSFPGPNTGELFF	TGTGCCAGCAGTTTCCCAGGTCCGAACACCGGGGAGCTGTTTTTT	few	TRBV28	-	TRBJ2-2
CASSYEFSGVGSPLHF	TGTGCCAGCAGTTACGAATTTTCGGGGGTGGGTTCACCCCTCCACTTT	-	TRBV6-5	-	TRBJ1-6
CASSYVDSPRSAFF	TGTGCCAGCAGTTACGTAGACAGCCCAAGGAGTGCTTTCTTT	-	TRBV6-5	-	TRBJ1-1
CASSIDRGGEKLFF	TGTGCCAGTAGTATCGACAGAGGGGGTGAAAAACTGTTTTTT	-	TRBV19	-	TRBJ1-4
CASSPAGGPGDTQYF	TGTGCCAGCTCACCAGCGGGGGGGCCAGGAGATACGCAGTATTTT	-	TRBV18	TRBD2	TRBJ2-3
CASSLSAGGPRTGELFF	TGTGCCAGCAGCTTGTCTGCGGGAGGGCCGCGGACCGGGGAGCTGTTTTTT	-	TRBV5-6	TRBD2	TRBJ2-2